This T cell receptor (beta chain) appears in the sequencing data of a study of blood T cell repertoires in COVID-19 (dated by TCRdb to 2020 to 2021). For context, the study as a whole: The collaborator samples originated in the United States, Italy and Spain and spanned the acute and convalescent phases of COVID-19. The prospective study material was composed of cDNA or gDNA derived from T cells, B-cell-depleted T cells, or PBMCs. Subjects who had been exposed to COVID-19, were actively infected with it, or had recovered from it provided the deeply sampled blood TCRbeta repertoires that made up the dataset. The repertoires were released in a freely available public database meant as a resource for research on the immune response to SARS-CoV-2. The samples were drawn from the first 160 participants of the ongoing ImmuneRACE study and from some 1,300 subjects provided by 6 global collaborators. The sample metadata nearly always contained a de-identified subject ID, COVID-19 status, age in years and sex. Where available, HLA class I and class II types were taken from metadata supplied by the sample provider and were not determined by assay-based typing. The paper as a whole reports these results and caveats: The amount of clinical and demographic metadata varied by source and participant and was provided uncurated.

Of note for this clone: There is no known antigen for this receptor. No base quality values were provided; no much bigger clone lies one nucleotide off.

Spanning cysteine to phenylalanine, the CDR3 consists of 17 amino acids. The retained sequence is limited to the CDR3, 51 bases, with the frame set at the first base. CDR1 LGHNA and CDR2 YNFKEQ are derived from the germline V gene. V lost 0 bases and J lost 3 bases; the stretch between them is 17 bases long. Participants in the prospective study were aged about 18 to 100 years, lived in 24 United States geographic areas, and enrolled through a virtual design. In the prospective study, participants were assigned to cohorts based on the clinical history participants reported in a screening survey and a study questionnaire. Recovered participants in ImmuneRACE Cohort 3 were defined by two consecutive negative NP/OP PCR tests, clearance by a healthcare professional, or resolution of symptoms. Mobile phlebotomists in the prospective study collected whole blood, serum and a nasopharyngeal or oropharyngeal swab from every participant. Prospective study participants could optionally give additional blood draws and questionnaires over a roughly two-month period. Blood samples from the prospective study were shipped frozen or at room temperature prior to DNA extraction.

The immunoSEQ Assay, a bias-controlled multiplex PCR, was used to amplify TCRbeta CDR3 regions from genomic DNA. Turning to the authors' computational methods: Nucleated cell counts per sample were estimated from amplification of reference gene primers within the assay. To quantify the absolute abundance of each unique TCRbeta CDR3 rearrangement, sequence reads were collapsed and filtered. For each sample, productive Simpson clonality was calculated by taking the square root of Simpson's diversity index across productive rearrangements. This is the immuneACCESS table as TCRdb keeps it, with only in-frame sequences that have V and J called. A part of the clones is gone; compared with another copy, unresolved V genes explain less than half, and the rest is unexplained. That table supplies the V and J calls and clone size; D and trimming were determined from the DNA. The sample contains around 300,000 clones, roughly 86% of them found a single time. The top ten clonotypes cover approximately 1% of the sample.

Sequenced material: PBMCs or T cells enriched from blood (not recorded which). The sequence derives from a woman in her thirties who had recovered from COVID-19. Recombination linked TRBV4-2 to TRBJ1-1; the D gene is perhaps TRBD1, on 5 matching bases. CDR3 reads: CASSQDAGMVFDTEAFF. The base sequence is TGTGCCAGCAGCCAAGACGCAGGGATGGTTTTTGACACTGAAGCTTTCTTT.